Each of the 18 T cell receptor beta chains below was sequenced from the same sample in a study of cytomegalovirus exposure and HLA in healthy donors. PCR used 60 Vbeta primers and 13 Jbeta primers. TCRdb's copy holds only in-frame clones and misses some; the assay was immunoSEQ multiplex PCR. Of 90,000 to 110,000 clones detected, roughly 13% appear once; the ten largest clones hold 16%. Sequencing used PBMCs. Source of these receptors: a man aged 35 to 55 in good health and CMV-seropositive.

This rearrangement joins TRBV4-1 to TRBJ2-7, with D maybe TRBD1 (5 bases). CDR1 MGHRA and CDR2 YSYEKL come from the germline V gene. V was trimmed by 0 bases and J by 2 bases, leaving 8 bases between them. The CDR3 runs 14 residues. CDR3 in amino acids: CASSQEVQAYEQYF. The CDR3, as DNA: TGCGCCAGCAGCCAAGAGGTACAGGCCTACGAGCAGTACTTC.

The chain combines TRBV11-2 with TRBJ2-5; weak D call: TRBD1 (6 bases). This CDR3 has 15 amino acids. The germline V and J ends were trimmed by 4 bases and 3 bases, with 15 bases remaining between them. Per germline, CDR1 SGHAT and CDR2 FQNNGV. The CDR3 sequence: CASSSQGFHEETQYF. Here the CDR3 DNA reads TGTGCCAGCAGCTCCCAGGGGTTCCACGAAGAGACCCAGTACTTC.

This chain's CDR3 is CASSRRDISTDTQYF. CDR3 DNA: TGTGCCAGCAGCCGCAGGGACATAAGCACAGATACGCAGTATTTT. This chain connects TRBV11-2 to TRBJ2-3; a weak D match, TRBD1 (6 bases). Germline CDR1 is SGHAT and CDR2 is FQNNGV. V lost 5 bases and J 0 bases, leaving 12 bases between the germline ends. CDR3 length: 15 amino acids.

V is TRBV7-9 and J is TRBJ2-2, with 10 bases lining up with TRBD2. This CDR3 spans 18 amino acids. With 2 bases clipped from V and 2 bases from J, the junction kept 8 bases outside the gene matches. CDR1 SEHNR and CDR2 FQNEAQ come from the germline V gene (reference sequence). Here the CDR3 reads CASSLTSGDLFNTGELFF. The CDR3 DNA is TGTGCCAGCAGCTTAACTAGCGGGGATCTTTTTAACACCGGGGAGCTGTTTTTT. Based on the CDR3 plus reference TRBV7-9 and TRBJ2-2, the full variable domain is DTGVSQNPRHKITKRGQNVTFRCDPISEHNRLYWYRQTLGQGPEFLTYFQNEAQLEKSRLLSDRFSAERPKGSFSTLEIQRTEQGDSAMYLCASSLTSGDLFNTGELFFGEGSRLTVL.

This clone has only a few counts. This chain connects TRBV7-9 to TRBJ2-1; 8 bases agree with TRBD2. From germline, CDR1 is SEHNR and CDR2 FQNEAQ (reference sequence). The CDR3 extends over 15 amino acids. V lost 3 bases, J lost 4 bases, and 5 bases stayed unmatched. This CDR3 is CASSFPSGSYNEQFF. The DNA of the CDR3 is TGTGCCAGCAGCTTCCCCAGCGGGAGTTACAATGAGCAGTTCTTC.

The chain employs TRBV7-9 and TRBJ2-1, with TRBD2 matching 7 bases. Per the germline V gene, CDR1 is SEHNR and CDR2 is FQNEAQ (reference sequence). V lost 1 base and J lost 6; bases outside the gene matches: 3. The CDR3 spans 14 residues. The CDR3 here is CASSLGLAINEQFF. Here the CDR3 DNA reads TGTGCCAGCAGCTTAGGACTAGCCATCAATGAGCAGTTCTTC. The complete variable domain, with remaining parts taken from reference TRBV7-9 and TRBJ2-1, reads DTGVSQNPRHKITKRGQNVTFRCDPISEHNRLYWYRQTLGQGPEFLTYFQNEAQLEKSRLLSDRFSAERPKGSFSTLEIQRTEQGDSAMYLCASSLGLAINEQFFGPGTRLTVL.

V and J are TRBV11-2 and TRBJ1-2; D is undetermined. This CDR3 comprises 14 residues. Trimming pared 3 bases from V and 0 bases from J, leaving 8 bases between. Germline V gene sequence: CDR1 SGHAT, CDR2 FQNNGV. The CDR3 nucleotides read TGTGCCAGCAGCTTTGCCAGGTCTAACTATGGCTACACCTTC. Translation gives CASSFARSNYGYTF.

The rearrangement links TRBV18 to TRBJ2-1, with TRBD2 matching over 7 bases. Losses at the gene ends were 3 bases for V and 2 bases for J; bases not matched to a gene: 7. This CDR3 is 16 amino acids long. Looked up from germline, CDR1 is KGHSH and CDR2 is LQKENI. DNA of the CDR3: TGTGCCAGCTCACCTCTGGCGGGAGATCCCTACAATGAGCAGTTCTTC. This codes for CASSPLAGDPYNEQFF.

This clone came up a few times. The rearrangement links TRBV19 to TRBJ1-1, with D tentatively TRBD1 (6 bases). Germline CDR1 LNHDA, CDR2 SQIVND (reference sequence). V lost 2 bases to trimming and J lost 4 bases, with 14 bases between them. The length of the CDR3 is 15 residues. CDR3 protein: CASSIPRGWSTEAFF. In nucleotides, the CDR3 is TGTGCCAGTAGTATACCCAGGGGTTGGAGCACTGAAGCTTTCTTT.

The rearrangement uses TRBV6-1 and TRBJ1-5, with 8 bases aligning to TRBD1. The CDR3 totals 15 residues. J lost 6 bases, V lost 0 bases, and 4 bases had no gene match. Germline V gene sequence: CDR1 MNHNS, CDR2 SASEGT. DNA for the CDR3: TGTGCCAGCAGTGAAGCAGTAACAGGGGGTCAGCCCCAGCATTTT. Residues: CASSEAVTGGQPQHF.

This clone came up many times. The chain recombines TRBV10-2 with TRBJ2-5; 7 positions match TRBD2. The junction had 3 bases not matched to a gene; V was cut back by 3 bases and J by 2 bases. Germline loops: CDR1 WSHSY, CDR2 SAAADI. The CDR3 spans 14 residues. The CDR3 region is CASSEGTTQETQYF. The CDR3, as DNA: TGCGCCAGCAGTGAAGGGACTACTCAAGAGACCCAGTACTTC.

This clone has more than one count but fewer than ten. The CDR3 DNA sequence: TGCGCCAGCCGGGACAGCGATAACTATGGCTACACCTTC. Protein sequence: CASRDSDNYGYTF. The chain has TRBV5-1 and TRBJ1-2; 7 bases agree with TRBD1. Germline lookup yields CDR1 SGHRS and CDR2 YFSETQ. The CDR3 contains 13 residues. The V segment lost 7 bases and the J segment 1 base; nucleotides outside the gene matches: 4.

The V call is TRBV5-6, the J call TRBJ2-7, with D possibly being TRBD2 (6 bases). The CDR3 runs to 15 residues. Trimming took off 0 bases at V and 1 base at J, with 11 bases between the two ends. Germline CDR1 SGHDT, CDR2 YYEEEE. CDR3 in amino acids: CASSLVAVGSYEQYF. In DNA form, the CDR3 reads TGTGCCAGCAGCTTGGTAGCGGTGGGGTCCTACGAGCAGTACTTC.

V usage is TRBV5-1 and J usage is TRBJ2-1, with 9 bases matching TRBD2. This CDR3 region has 16 residues. Trimming removed 3 bases from V and 0 bases from J; junction bases left unmatched: 4. CDR1 SGHRS and CDR2 YFSETQ come from the germline V gene. This CDR3 is CASSSLSGSSYNEQFF. The CDR3 DNA reads TGCGCCAGCAGCTCACTTAGCGGGAGCTCCTACAATGAGCAGTTCTTC. Filled out from reference TRBV5-1 and TRBJ2-1, the complete variable domain reads KAGVTQTPRYLIKTRGQQVTLSCSPISGHRSVSWYQQTPGQGLQFLFEYFSETQRNKGNFPGRFSGRQFSNSRSEMNVSTLELGDSALYLCASSSLSGSSYNEQFFGPGTRLTVL.

A few counts support this clone. The V and J genes are TRBV28 and TRBJ2-3, with TRBD2 matching 12 bases. V shed 2 bases and J 5 bases; nucleotides not matched to a gene: 5. The germline CDR1 and CDR2 sequences are MDHEN and SYDVKM. This CDR3 comprises 16 residues. The CDR3 is CASSLTSGRLGDTQYF. Here the CDR3 DNA reads TGTGCCAGCAGTTTAACTAGCGGGAGGTTAGGAGATACGCAGTATTTT. Combining the CDR3 with reference TRBV28 and TRBJ2-3 gives the whole variable domain DVKVTQSSRYLVKRTGEKVFLECVQDMDHENMFWYRQDPGLGLRLIYFSYDVKMKEKGDIPEGYSVSREKKERFSLILESASTNQTSMYLCASSLTSGRLGDTQYFGPGTRLTVL.

The V and J genes are TRBV7-2 and TRBJ2-1; 9 bases fit TRBD1. The germline gives CDR1 SGHTA, CDR2 FQGNSA. The CDR3 sequence is 13 residues long. Losses at the gene ends were 4 bases for V and 8 bases for J; bases not matched to a gene: 3. The CDR3 is CASSSDRGYEQFF. DNA of the CDR3: TGTGCCAGCAGCTCGGACAGGGGATATGAGCAGTTCTTC.

The chain links TRBV7-9 to TRBJ2-1; perhaps TRBD2 as D (7 bases). Germline V gene data show CDR1 as SEHNR and CDR2 as FQNEAQ (reference sequence). This CDR3 is 14 amino acids long. V lost 10 bases to trimming and J lost 2 bases, with 15 bases between them. The CDR3 loop reads CATVWGGPYNEQFF. DNA for the CDR3: TGTGCCACCGTATGGGGGGGCCCCTACAATGAGCAGTTCTTC.

The chain has TRBV11-2 and TRBJ2-1; 7 positions match TRBD1. Looked up from germline, CDR1 is SGHAT and CDR2 is FQNNGV. Trimming removed 0 bases from V and 4 bases from J; junction bases left unmatched: 6. The CDR3 has 16 residues. In DNA, the CDR3 is TGTGCCAGCAGCTTAGAAGGGAGACAGGGTTACAATGAGCAGTTCTTC. Its translation: CASSLEGRQGYNEQFF.